A selection of T cell receptor beta chains follows, all from one sample in a study of blood T cells in healthy people across ages. TCRdb re-called the 5' RACE reads with MiXCR, one entry per CDR3 protein. This sample yields about 680,000 distinct CDR3 sequences, of which approximately 49% are seen a single time; roughly 30% belongs to the top ten. Sample: blood. The receptors shown here come from a woman aged 60 to 75 in good health. The CDR3 runs from the conserved cysteine through the conserved F or W. A D gene is named only where the DNA matches it firmly. Rows may omit the clone size; those that give it use once, few, many or a size class.

CDR3nt	CDR3aa	v_gene	j_gene	d_gene	abundance
TGTGCCAGCAGTCTAACACCGGGACTGGTCTACGAGCAGTACTTC	CASSLTPGLVYEQYF	TRBV27	TRBJ2-7	.	few
TGTGCCAGCAGCGCTTCCCGGACAGGGGGCAATTCTGGGGCCAACGTCCTGACTTTC	CASSASRTGGNSGANVLTF	TRBV9	TRBJ2-6	TRBD1	few
TGTGCCAGCAGACTGGGGGGAACAACTGAAGCTTTCTTT	CASRLGGTTEAFF	TRBV14	TRBJ1-1	.	.
TGTGCCAGCAGTGTGGCGTTTGGAACCGGGGAGCTGTTTTTT	CASSVAFGTGELFF	TRBV7-2	TRBJ2-2	.	.
TGTGCCAGCAGTCCGGGACAGGGAGGCGGCTACACCTTC	CASSPGQGGGYTF	TRBV28	TRBJ1-2	TRBD1	.
TGCGCCAGCAGCCAAGTAGGAAGCGGGAGGGCCGGAGATACGCAGTATTTT	CASSQVGSGRAGDTQYF	TRBV4-1	TRBJ2-3	TRBD2	.
TGCGCCAGCAGCCGACGGACAGGGGCGGTTTACGAGCAGTACTTC	CASSRRTGAVYEQYF	TRBV4-1	TRBJ2-7	TRBD1	.
TGCAGTGCTAGAGTAACAAATGAGCAGTTCTTC	CSARVTNEQFF	TRBV20-1	TRBJ2-1	.	few
TGTGCCAGCAGCTTAAGGGTGGGGGGCGCATACGAGCAGTACTTC	CASSLRVGGAYEQYF	TRBV7-2	TRBJ2-7	.	.
TGCAGTGCTAGAGATCGGCGCGTTCATACGCAGTATTTT	CSARDRRVHTQYF	TRBV20-1	TRBJ2-3	.	.
TGTGCCAGCAGTCGACGACTGTACAATGAGCAGTTCTTC	CASSRRLYNEQFF	TRBV28	TRBJ2-1	.	.
TGTGCCGTCAGTGCTGGGCAGGAGAATTCACCCCTCCACTTT	CAVSAGQENSPLHF	TRBV10-3	TRBJ1-6	.	.
TGCAGTGCTAGCCGCGGGAGGGCCGGGGCAGATACGCAGTATTTT	CSASRGRAGADTQYF	TRBV20-1	TRBJ2-3	TRBD2	.
TGCAGTGCGACCCTCCAAGCCACCTACGAGCAGTACTTC	CSATLQATYEQYF	TRBV20-1	TRBJ2-7	.	.
TGCAGTGCTAGAGATCAAAGAGGGGATGAAAAACTGTTTTTT	CSARDQRGDEKLFF	TRBV20-1	TRBJ1-4	.	.
TGTGCCAGCAGCATGCGCCCGGCCAGACAGAACACTGAAGCTTTCTTT	CASSMRPARQNTEAFF	TRBV7-2	TRBJ1-1	.	.
TGTGCCAGCAGCTTAGAGACAGCAACTAATGAAAAACTGTTTTTT	CASSLETATNEKLFF	TRBV5-1	TRBJ1-4	.	many
TGTGCCATCAGTGAGAGGAGTGAAAAACTGTTTTTT	CAISERSEKLFF	TRBV10-3	TRBJ1-4	.	few
TGTGCCAGCAGCTTTGGGACTGGCCATGGGGATGAGCAGTACTTC	CASSFGTGHGDEQYF	TRBV7-2	TRBJ2-5	.	.
TGCGCCAGCAGCTCGGGGACTAGCGGGGGACCCTACAATGAGCAGTTCTTC	CASSSGTSGGPYNEQFF	TRBV5-1	TRBJ2-1	TRBD2	.
TGCAGTGCTAGAGATGTTGGGACCGAAACAGCCTACGAGCAGTACTTC	CSARDVGTETAYEQYF	TRBV20-1	TRBJ2-7	.	.
TGCAGTGCTACCGTGACAGGGAAGGACACTGAAGCTTTCTTT	CSATVTGKDTEAFF	TRBV20-1	TRBJ1-1	TRBD1	.
TGTGCCAGCAGCTTAGTCGGGACAACCAGCACAGATACGCAGTATTTT	CASSLVGTTSTDTQYF	TRBV7-2	TRBJ2-3	.	.
TGCGCCAGCAGCTTGTCGGGCGTGCCTGGGGGAACTAATGAAAAACTGTTTTTT	CASSLSGVPGGTNEKLFF	TRBV5-1	TRBJ1-4	.	.
TGTGCCACCAGCAGAGATCGTGGCAGTACCTACGAGCAGTACTTC	CATSRDRGSTYEQYF	TRBV15	TRBJ2-7	.	.
TGTGCCTCCACAAAGAAGAGAGGTCCGGGAATCTACGAGCAGTACTTC	CASTKKRGPGIYEQYF	TRBV6-2/TRBV6-3	TRBJ2-7	.	.
TGTGCCAGCAGCTTAGGTCGAGGAGCCTCCTACGAGCAGTACTTC	CASSLGRGASYEQYF	TRBV7-2	TRBJ2-7	.	.